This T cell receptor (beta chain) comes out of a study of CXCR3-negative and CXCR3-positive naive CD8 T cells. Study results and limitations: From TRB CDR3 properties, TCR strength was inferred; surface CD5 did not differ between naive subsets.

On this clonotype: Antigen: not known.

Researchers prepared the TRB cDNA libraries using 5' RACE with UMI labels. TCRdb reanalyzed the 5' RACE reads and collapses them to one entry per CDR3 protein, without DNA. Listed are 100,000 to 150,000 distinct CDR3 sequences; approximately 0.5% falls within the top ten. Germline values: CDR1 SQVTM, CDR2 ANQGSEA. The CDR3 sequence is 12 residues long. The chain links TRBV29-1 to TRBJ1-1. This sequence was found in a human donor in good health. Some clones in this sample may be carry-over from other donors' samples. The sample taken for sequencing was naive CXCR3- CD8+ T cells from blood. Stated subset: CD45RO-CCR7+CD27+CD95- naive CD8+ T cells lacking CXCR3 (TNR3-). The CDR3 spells CSVEQINTEAFF.